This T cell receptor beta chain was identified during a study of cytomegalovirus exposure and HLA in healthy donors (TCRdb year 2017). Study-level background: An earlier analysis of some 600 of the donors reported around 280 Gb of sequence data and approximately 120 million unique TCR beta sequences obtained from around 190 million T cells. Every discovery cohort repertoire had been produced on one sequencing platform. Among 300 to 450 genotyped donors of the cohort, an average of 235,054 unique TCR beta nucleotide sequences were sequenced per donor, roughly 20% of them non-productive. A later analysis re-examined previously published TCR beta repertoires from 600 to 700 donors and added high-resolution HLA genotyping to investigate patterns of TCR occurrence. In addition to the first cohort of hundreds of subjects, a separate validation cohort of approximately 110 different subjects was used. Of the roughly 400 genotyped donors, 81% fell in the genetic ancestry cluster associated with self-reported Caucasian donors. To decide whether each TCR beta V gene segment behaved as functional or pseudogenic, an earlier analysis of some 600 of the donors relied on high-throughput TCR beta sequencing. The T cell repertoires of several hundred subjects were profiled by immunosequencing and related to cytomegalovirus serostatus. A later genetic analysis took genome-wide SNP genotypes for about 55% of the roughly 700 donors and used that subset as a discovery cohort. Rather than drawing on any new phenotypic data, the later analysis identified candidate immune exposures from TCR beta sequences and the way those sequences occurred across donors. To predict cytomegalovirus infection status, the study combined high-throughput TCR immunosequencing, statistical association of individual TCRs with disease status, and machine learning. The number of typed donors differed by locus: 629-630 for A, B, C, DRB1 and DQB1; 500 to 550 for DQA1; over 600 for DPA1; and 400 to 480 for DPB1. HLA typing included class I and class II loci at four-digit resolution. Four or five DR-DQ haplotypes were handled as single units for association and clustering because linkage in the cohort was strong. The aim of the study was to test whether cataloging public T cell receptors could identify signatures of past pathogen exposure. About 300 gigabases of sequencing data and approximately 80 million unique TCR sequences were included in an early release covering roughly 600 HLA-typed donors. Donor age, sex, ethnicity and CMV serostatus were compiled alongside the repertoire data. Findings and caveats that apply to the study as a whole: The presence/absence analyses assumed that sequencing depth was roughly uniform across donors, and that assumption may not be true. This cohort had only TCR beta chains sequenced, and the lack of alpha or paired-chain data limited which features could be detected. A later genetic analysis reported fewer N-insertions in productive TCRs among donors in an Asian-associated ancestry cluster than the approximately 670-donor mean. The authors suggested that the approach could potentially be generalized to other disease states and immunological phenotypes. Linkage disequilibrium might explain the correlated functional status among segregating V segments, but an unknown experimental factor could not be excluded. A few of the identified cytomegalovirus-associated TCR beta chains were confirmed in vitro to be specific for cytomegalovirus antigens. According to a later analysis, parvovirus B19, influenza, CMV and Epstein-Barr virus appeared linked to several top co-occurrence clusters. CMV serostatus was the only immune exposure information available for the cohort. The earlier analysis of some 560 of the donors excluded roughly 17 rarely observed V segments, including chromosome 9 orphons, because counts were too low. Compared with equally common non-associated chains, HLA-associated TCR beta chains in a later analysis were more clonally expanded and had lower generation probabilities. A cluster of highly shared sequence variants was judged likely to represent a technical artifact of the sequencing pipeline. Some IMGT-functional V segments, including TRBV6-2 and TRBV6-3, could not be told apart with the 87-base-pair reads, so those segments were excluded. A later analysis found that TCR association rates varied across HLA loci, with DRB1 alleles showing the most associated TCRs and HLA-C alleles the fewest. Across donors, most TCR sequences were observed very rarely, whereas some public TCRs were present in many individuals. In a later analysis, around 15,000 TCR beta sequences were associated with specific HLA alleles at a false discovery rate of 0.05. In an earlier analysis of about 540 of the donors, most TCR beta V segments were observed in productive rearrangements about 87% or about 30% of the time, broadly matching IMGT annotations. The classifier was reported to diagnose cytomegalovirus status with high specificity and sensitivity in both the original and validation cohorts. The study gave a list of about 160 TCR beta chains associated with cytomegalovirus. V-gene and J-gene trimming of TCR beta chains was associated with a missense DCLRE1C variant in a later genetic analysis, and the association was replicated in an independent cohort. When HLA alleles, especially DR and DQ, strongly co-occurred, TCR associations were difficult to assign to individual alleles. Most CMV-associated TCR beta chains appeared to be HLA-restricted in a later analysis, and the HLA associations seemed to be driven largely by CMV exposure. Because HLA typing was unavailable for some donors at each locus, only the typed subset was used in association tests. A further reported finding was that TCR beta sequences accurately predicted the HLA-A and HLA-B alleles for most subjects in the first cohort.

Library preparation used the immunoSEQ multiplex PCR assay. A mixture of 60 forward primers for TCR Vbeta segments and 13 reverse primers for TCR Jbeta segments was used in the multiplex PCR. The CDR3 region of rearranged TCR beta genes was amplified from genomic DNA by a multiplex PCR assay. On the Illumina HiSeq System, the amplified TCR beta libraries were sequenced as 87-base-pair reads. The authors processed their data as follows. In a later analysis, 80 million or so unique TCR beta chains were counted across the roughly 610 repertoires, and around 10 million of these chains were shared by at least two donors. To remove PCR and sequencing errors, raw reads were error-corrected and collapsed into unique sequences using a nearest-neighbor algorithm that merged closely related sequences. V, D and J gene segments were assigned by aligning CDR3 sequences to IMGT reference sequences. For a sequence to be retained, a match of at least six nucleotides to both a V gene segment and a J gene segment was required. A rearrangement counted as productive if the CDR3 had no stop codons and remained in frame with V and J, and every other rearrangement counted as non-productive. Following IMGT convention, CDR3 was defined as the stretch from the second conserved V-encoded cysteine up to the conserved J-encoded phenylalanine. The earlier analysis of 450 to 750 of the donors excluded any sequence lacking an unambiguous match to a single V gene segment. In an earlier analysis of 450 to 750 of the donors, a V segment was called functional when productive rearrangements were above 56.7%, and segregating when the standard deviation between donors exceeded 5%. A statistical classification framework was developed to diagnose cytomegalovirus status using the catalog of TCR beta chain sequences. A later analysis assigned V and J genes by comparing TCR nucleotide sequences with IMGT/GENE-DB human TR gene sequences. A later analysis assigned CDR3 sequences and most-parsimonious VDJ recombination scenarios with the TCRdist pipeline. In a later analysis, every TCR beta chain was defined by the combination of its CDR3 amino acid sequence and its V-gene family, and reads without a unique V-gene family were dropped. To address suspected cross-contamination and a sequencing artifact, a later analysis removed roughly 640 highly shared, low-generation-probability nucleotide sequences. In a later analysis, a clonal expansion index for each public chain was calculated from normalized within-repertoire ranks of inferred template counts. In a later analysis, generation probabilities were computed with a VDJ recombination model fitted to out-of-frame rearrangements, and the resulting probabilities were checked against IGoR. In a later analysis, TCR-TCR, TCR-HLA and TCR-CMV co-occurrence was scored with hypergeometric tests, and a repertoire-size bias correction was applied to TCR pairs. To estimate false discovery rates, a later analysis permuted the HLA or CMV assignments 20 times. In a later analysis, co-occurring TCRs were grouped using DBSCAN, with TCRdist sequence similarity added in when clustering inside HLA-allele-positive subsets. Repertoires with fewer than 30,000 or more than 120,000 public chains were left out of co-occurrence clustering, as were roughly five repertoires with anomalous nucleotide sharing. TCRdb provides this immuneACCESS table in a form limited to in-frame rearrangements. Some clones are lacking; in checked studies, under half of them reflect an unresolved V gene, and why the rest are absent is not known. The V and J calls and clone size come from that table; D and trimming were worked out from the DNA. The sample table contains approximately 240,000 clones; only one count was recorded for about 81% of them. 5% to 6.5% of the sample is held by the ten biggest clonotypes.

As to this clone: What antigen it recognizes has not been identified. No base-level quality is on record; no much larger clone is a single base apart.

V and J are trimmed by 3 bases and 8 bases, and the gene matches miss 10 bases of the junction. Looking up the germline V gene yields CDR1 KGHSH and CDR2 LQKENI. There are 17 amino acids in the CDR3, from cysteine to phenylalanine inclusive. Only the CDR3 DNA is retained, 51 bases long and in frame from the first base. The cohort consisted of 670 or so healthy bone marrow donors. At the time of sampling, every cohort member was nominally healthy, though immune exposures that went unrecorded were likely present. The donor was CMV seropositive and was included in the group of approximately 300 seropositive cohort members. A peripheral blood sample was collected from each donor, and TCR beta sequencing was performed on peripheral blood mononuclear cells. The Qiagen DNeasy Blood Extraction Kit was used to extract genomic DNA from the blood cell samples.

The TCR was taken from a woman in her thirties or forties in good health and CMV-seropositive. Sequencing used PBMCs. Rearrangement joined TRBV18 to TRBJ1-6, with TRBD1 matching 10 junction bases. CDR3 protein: CASSPQDRGLYHSPLHF. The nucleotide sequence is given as TGTGCCAGCTCACCGCAAGACAGGGGGCTTTATCATTCACCCCTCCACTTT.